This entry is about one T cell receptor (beta chain). Amplification used 60 Vbeta primers and 13 Jbeta primers. TCRdb keeps only in-frame clones here, not all; method: immunoSEQ multiplex PCR. This table holds about 150,000 clones, roughly 77% found once. J gave up 10 bases and V 2 bases, and 12 bases lay outside the gene matches. CDR1 and CDR2 (germline): GTSNPN, SVGIG (reference sequence). The CDR3 sequence is 14 residues long. This sample is part of a study of cytomegalovirus exposure and HLA in healthy donors. Looking at the study overall: Within an early data release were about 85 million unique TCRs drawn from HLA-typed donors.

The receptor comes from a man aged 25 to 45 in good health and CMV-seropositive. The sample was PBMCs. The genes are TRBV30 and TRBJ1-1, with 8 nucleotides matching TRBD1. CDR3 DNA: TGTGCCTGGAGTAGCCCCTCGATCAGGGGGCTAGCTTTCTTT. Amino acid sequence: CAWSSPSIRGLAFF. The full variable domain, rest sourced from reference TRBV30 and TRBJ1-1, is SQTIHQWPATLVQPVGSPLSLECTVEGTSNPNLYWYRQAAGRGLQLLFYSVGIGQISSEVPQNLSASRPQDRQFILSSKKLLLSDSGFYLCAWSSPSIRGLAFFGQGTRLTVV.